This paragraph covers one T cell receptor (beta chain) sequence. CDR3 length: 14 residues. Germline V lookup: CDR1 SGHTA, CDR2 FQGNSA. J gave up 7 bases and V 6 bases, and 6 bases lay outside the gene matches. Original processing notes: A productive frequency of 2.59 x 10-5 was the lowest detectable. The assay was immunoSEQ multiplex PCR, and TCRdb's table has in-frame clones only and misses some. The V and J calls and clone size were taken over from that table, and D and trimming were inferred from the DNA. Of 30,000 to 40,000 clones in the sample, over 65% were seen once. The source of the sample is a study of STAT5B mutations in CD4+ large granular lymphocyte leukemia.

What was sequenced was CD4+ T cells from blood buffy coats. This TCR came from a human donor in good health. The chain employs TRBV7-2 and TRBJ2-5; TRBD2 agrees at 12 bases. This chain's CDR3 is CASSWTSGDGTQYF. Here the CDR3 DNA reads TGTGCCAGCAGTTGGACTAGCGGGGACGGGACCCAGTACTTC.